The rows below give T cell receptor beta chains drawn from one sample of a study of vaccination and CD4 T cells after COVID-19. TCRdb itself ran the PCR reads through MiXCR, one entry per CDR3 protein. The sample lists some 1,600 distinct CDR3 sequences, around 64% occurring once. These receptors lack a known antigen. This sample comprised CD4+ T cells from blood, cultured in vitro, obtained after SARS-CoV-2 vaccination. Every receptor here comes from a human donor who had recovered from COVID-19. Each CDR3 is given with its conserved first and last residue. D genes are given only for firm matches. Not every row has a clone size; where given, it reads once, few, many or a size class.

V gene	J gene	clone size	D gene	CDR3 protein	CDR3 DNA
TRBV15	TRBJ1-4	.	TRBD1	CATSRATGGGEKLFF	TGTGCCACCAGCAGAGCCACAGGGGGCGGTGAAAAACTGTTTTTT
TRBV5-1	TRBJ2-5	large	TRBD2	CASSLAVSGGGETQYF	TGCGCCAGCAGCTTGGCCGTCTCGGGAGGGGGTGAGACCCAGTACTTC
TRBV2	TRBJ1-2	.	.	CASGDSNYGYTF	TGTGCCAGCGGTGACAGTAACTATGGCTACACCTTC
TRBV19	TRBJ2-7	medium-sized	.	CASSTPARGPYEQYF	TGTGCCAGTAGTACCCCCGCCAGAGGGCCCTACGAGCAGTACTTC
TRBV18	TRBJ1-6	few	TRBD1	CASSQGTDNSPLHF	TGTGCCAGCTCACAGGGGACAGATAATTCACCCCTCCACTTT
TRBV23-1	TRBJ2-5	once	TRBD2	CASPTRTSGDRGTQYF	TGCGCCAGCCCGACCCGGACTAGCGGGGACCGCGGGACCCAGTACTTC
TRBV7-8	TRBJ2-5	.	.	CASSLKETQYF	TGTGCCAGCAGCCTAAAAGAGACCCAGTACTTC
TRBV5-8	TRBJ2-4	.	TRBD1	CASSLAGILQGWYF	TGTGCCAGCAGCTTGGCCGGGATTTTACAGGGGTGGTACTTC
TRBV7-9	TRBJ2-1	.	TRBD2	CASSLRASGGVDEQFF	TGTGCCAGCAGCTTGAGAGCTAGCGGGGGGGTCGATGAGCAGTTCTTC
TRBV19	TRBJ2-1	once	.	CASSQLLQGNEQFF	TGTGCCAGTAGTCAACTGCTTCAGGGAAATGAGCAGTTCTTC
TRBV6-1	TRBJ2-7	.	.	CATHLPGSASYEQYF	TGTGCCACACACCTCCCGGGGTCCGCCTCCTACGAGCAGTACTTC
TRBV6-1	TRBJ1-1	once	.	CASGAGTHTEAFF	TGTGCCAGCGGGGCTGGGACGCACACTGAAGCTTTCTTT
TRBV28	TRBJ1-2	once	TRBD1	CASSSPGQSNYGYTF	TGTGCCAGCAGCTCGCCGGGACAGAGTAACTATGGCTACACCTTC
TRBV7-8	TRBJ2-3	.	.	CASSPRSWEQYF	TGTGCCAGCAGCCCGAGAAGTTGGGAGCAGTATTTT
TRBV28	TRBJ2-7	.	.	CASMPPGILREQYF	TGTGCCAGCATGCCCCCGGGGATACTACGCGAGCAGTACTTC
TRBV6-2/TRBV6-3	TRBJ1-5	.	.	CASSYSQGPQHF	TGTGCCAGCAGTTACTCGCAGGGACCCCAGCATTTT
TRBV10-3	TRBJ2-7	.	.	CAISESKGSEQYF	TGTGCCATCAGTGAGTCGAAAGGGAGTGAGCAGTACTTC
TRBV7-8	TRBJ1-2	.	TRBD1	CASSGRTGAGYTF	TGTGCCAGCAGCGGCCGGACAGGAGCCGGCTACACCTTC
TRBV2	TRBJ2-3	.	.	CASSLEGYTDTQYF	TGTGCCAGCAGCCTCGAGGGGTACACAGATACGCAGTATTTT
TRBV19	TRBJ1-2	.	.	CASNQPRRGYGYTF	TGTGCCAGTAATCAACCCCGGAGGGGGTATGGCTACACCTTC
TRBV20-1	TRBJ2-7	.	TRBD2	CSAANSREPYEQYF	TGCAGTGCTGCTAACTCGCGGGAGCCCTACGAGCAGTACTTC
TRBV28	TRBJ2-7	.	.	CASSLDNSYEQYF	TGTGCCAGCAGTTTAGACAACTCCTACGAGCAGTACTTC
TRBV5-4	TRBJ2-5	.	.	CASSPPGLPGTQYF	TGTGCCAGCAGCCCCCCCGGACTACCTGGGACCCAGTACTTC
TRBV7-8	TRBJ1-1	.	.	CASSLGAGMNTEAFF	TGTGCCAGCAGCTTAGGGGCAGGCATGAACACTGAAGCTTTCTTT
TRBV27	TRBJ1-5	few	.	CASSLRQGNQPQHF	TGTGCCAGCAGTTTACGACAGGGCAATCAGCCCCAGCATTTT
TRBV15	TRBJ2-7	.	.	CATSRDAGLFREQYF	TGTGCCACCAGCAGAGATGCCGGTCTATTCCGCGAGCAGTACTTC
TRBV10-3	TRBJ2-7	.	TRBD2	CASSSSGGPSDEQYF	TGTGCCAGCAGTTCCTCGGGAGGGCCCTCAGACGAGCAGTACTTC
TRBV28	TRBJ1-5	.	TRBD1	CASRPPDRFSNQPQHF	TGTGCCAGCAGACCCCCGGACAGGTTTAGCAATCAGCCCCAGCATTTT
TRBV28	TRBJ1-2	.	.	CASSYSYGYTF	TGTGCCAGCAGCTACAGCTATGGCTACACCTTC
TRBV27	TRBJ1-1	.	.	CASSLRSNTEAFF	TGTGCCAGCAGTCTAAGATCCAACACTGAAGCTTTCTTT
TRBV20-1	TRBJ2-7	.	TRBD1	CRADRGPYEQYF	TGCAGGGCGGACAGGGGCCCCTACGAGCAGTACTTC
TRBV20-1	TRBJ2-3	few	TRBD2	CSARTSGGPLPTDTQYF	TGCAGTGCACGGACTAGCGGGGGGCCTCTACCCACAGATACGCAGTATTTT
TRBV2	TRBJ1-5	.	.	CASSDGSKYQPQHF	TGTGCCAGCAGCGATGGGTCAAAATATCAGCCCCAGCATTTT
TRBV20-1	TRBJ1-6	few	.	CSASKGGENSPLHF	TGCAGTGCTAGTAAAGGCGGCGAAAATTCACCCCTCCACTTT
TRBV7-9	TRBJ2-2	.	.	CASSLRGTGELFF	TGTGCCAGCAGCTTACGCGGGACCGGGGAGCTGTTTTTT
TRBV7-2	TRBJ1-2	medium-sized	.	CASSLETRVYGYTF	TGTGCCAGCAGCTTAGAAACCCGGGTCTATGGCTACACCTTC
TRBV5-1	TRBJ1-6	.	TRBD1	CASSLGQGESPLHF	TGCGCCAGCAGCTTGGGGCAGGGGGAATCACCCCTCCACTTT
TRBV7-8	TRBJ2-5	.	TRBD2	CASSPRGTSVETQYF	TGTGCCAGCAGCCCGCGGGGGACTAGCGTGGAGACCCAGTACTTC
TRBV28	TRBJ2-3	.	.	CASGKVYTDTQYF	TGTGCCAGCGGCAAGGTATACACAGATACGCAGTATTTT
TRBV7-2	TRBJ2-5	.	.	CASSLEQETQYF	TGTGCCAGCAGCTTAGAGCAAGAGACCCAGTACTTC
TRBV20-1	TRBJ2-2	.	TRBD1	CSARTGGASGELFF	TGCAGTGCGAGGACAGGGGGCGCGTCCGGGGAGCTGTTTTTT
TRBV20-1	TRBJ2-5	large	.	CSARGSTSWTQYF	TGCAGTGCTAGAGGCAGTACGTCATGGACCCAGTACTTC
TRBV20-1	TRBJ2-3	.	TRBD2	CSALTSGGASTDTQYF	TGCAGTGCTCTAACTAGCGGAGGAGCTAGCACAGATACGCAGTATTTT
TRBV20-1	TRBJ2-7	.	TRBD1	CSAPWEGTGDSEQYF	TGCAGTGCTCCCTGGGAAGGGACAGGAGACTCCGAGCAGTACTTC
TRBV28	TRBJ1-1	.	TRBD1	CASSGQGAFF	TGTGCCAGCAGTGGACAGGGGGCTTTCTTT
TRBV27	TRBJ2-5	once	.	CASSYLGGTQETQYF	TGTGCCAGCAGTTACCTAGGGGGGACACAAGAGACCCAGTACTTC
TRBV6-4	TRBJ2-3	.	TRBD2	CASSQTSGSSDTQYF	TGTGCCAGCAGTCAGACTAGCGGGAGCTCGGATACGCAGTATTTT
TRBV11-2	TRBJ2-7	.	.	CASSLDPQDVGEQYF	TGTGCCAGCAGCTTAGATCCACAGGACGTCGGCGAGCAGTACTTC
TRBV20-1	TRBJ1-5	large	TRBD1	CSAGQGQDQPQHF	TGCAGTGCTGGACAGGGGCAGGATCAGCCCCAGCATTTT
TRBV7-9	TRBJ2-7	.	.	CASSLAGSGTDSYEQYF	TGTGCCAGCAGCTTAGCGGGCTCAGGGACCGACTCCTACGAGCAGTACTTC
TRBV7-9	TRBJ1-2	.	.	CASSFTYRARTNYGYTF	TGTGCCAGCAGCTTCACGTACAGGGCCCGTACTAACTATGGCTACACCTTC
TRBV11-2	TRBJ2-5	.	.	CASRFYGAGETQYF	TGTGCCAGCAGGTTCTACGGGGCCGGGGAGACCCAGTACTTC
TRBV5-1	TRBJ1-6	.	TRBD1	CASRAGQGGSYNSPLHF	TGCGCCAGCCGCGCCGGACAGGGAGGCTCCTATAATTCACCCCTCCACTTT